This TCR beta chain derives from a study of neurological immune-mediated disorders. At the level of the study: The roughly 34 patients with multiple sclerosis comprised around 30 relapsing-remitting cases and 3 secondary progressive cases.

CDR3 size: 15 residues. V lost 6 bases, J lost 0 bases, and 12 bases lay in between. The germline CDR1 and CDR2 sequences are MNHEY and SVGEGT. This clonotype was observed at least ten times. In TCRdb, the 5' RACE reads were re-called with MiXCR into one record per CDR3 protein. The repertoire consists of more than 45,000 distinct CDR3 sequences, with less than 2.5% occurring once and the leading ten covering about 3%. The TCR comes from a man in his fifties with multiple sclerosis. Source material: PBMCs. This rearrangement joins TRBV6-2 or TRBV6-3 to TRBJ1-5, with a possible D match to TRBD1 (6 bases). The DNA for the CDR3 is TGTGCCAGCAGCGTATGGACAGCTAGCAATCAGCCCCAGCATTTT. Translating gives CASSVWTASNQPQHF.